The clone carrying this T cell receptor (beta chain) was detected a few times. Antigen unknown. The CDR3 runs 15 residues. The germline gives CDR1 SGHDN, CDR2 FVKESK. Losses at the gene ends were 3 bases for V and 7 bases for J; bases not matched to a gene: 7. These data belong to a study of blood T cells in healthy people across ages. Study-level information: Capture via template switching afforded approximately one barcoded beta molecule per two T cells. Overall study findings and caveats: Since the PBMCs were unsorted, naive and antigen-experienced cells could not be conclusively compared.

Together with a sample-barcoded 5' primer, a J-beta primer mix was included in a second PCR lasting roughly 6 to 12 cycles. Each CDR3 protein is one row after TCRdb ran MiXCR on the 5' RACE reads. Seen here are 2 million or so distinct CDR3 sequences, about 50% observed once, and the top ten hold less than 2.5%. The V and J genes are TRBV14 and TRBJ2-1; 9 nucleotides line up with TRBD1. Sequences were obtained from blood. The sequence was obtained from a woman between 40 and 55 years old in good health. This CDR3 is CASSHPGQGTNEQFF. The CDR3 DNA sequence: TGTGCCAGCAGCCACCCGGGACAGGGCACAAATGAGCAGTTCTTC.